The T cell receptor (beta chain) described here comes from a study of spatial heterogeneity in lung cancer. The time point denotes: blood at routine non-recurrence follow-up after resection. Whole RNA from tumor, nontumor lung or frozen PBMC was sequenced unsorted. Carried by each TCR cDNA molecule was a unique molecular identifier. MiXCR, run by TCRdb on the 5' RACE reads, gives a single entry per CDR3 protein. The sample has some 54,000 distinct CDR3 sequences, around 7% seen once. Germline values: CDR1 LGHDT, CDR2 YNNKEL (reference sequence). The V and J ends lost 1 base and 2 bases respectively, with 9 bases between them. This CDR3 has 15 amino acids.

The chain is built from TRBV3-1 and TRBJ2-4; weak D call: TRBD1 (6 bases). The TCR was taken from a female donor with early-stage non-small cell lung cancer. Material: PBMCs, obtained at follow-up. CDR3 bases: TGTGCCAGCAGCCAAGCTCAGGGGTCCAAAAACATTCAGTACTTC. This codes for CASSQAQGSKNIQYF.